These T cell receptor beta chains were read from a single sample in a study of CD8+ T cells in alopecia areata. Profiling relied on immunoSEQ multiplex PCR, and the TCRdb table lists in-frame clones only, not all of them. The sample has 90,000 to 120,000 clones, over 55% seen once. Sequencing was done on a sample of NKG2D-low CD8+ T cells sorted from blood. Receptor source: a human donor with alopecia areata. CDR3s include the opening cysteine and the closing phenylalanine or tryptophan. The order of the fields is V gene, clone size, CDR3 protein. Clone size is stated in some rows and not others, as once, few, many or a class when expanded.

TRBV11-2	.	CASSLGGGYADTQYF
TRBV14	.	CASSQRGQGRYEQYF
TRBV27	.	CASSLGYLREQYF
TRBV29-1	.	CSVPPRRDHRGDTQYF
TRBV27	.	CASSRGLIAFF
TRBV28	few	CASSFPSGRAQETQYF
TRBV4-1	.	CASSQRQGSGYTF
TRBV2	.	CASSDSYEQYF
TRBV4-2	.	CASSQGAGAYEQYF
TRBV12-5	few	CASGLVLGQPNTGELFF
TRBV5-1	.	CASRGPSYNEQFF
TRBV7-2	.	CASSLSPTEAFF
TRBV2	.	CASSQGQPRTDSYNEQFF
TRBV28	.	CASSLEGASGYTF
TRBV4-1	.	CASSQGGHFPYEQYF
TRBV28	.	CASQHDKTGPHTEAFF
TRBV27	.	CASGSWGQFF
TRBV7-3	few	CASSLTGGSLDEQFF
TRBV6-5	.	CASRDSSEQFF
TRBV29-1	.	CSVHKWTEYNEQFF
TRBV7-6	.	CASSSHPGGEKLFF
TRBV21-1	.	CASSKDRKISDEQYF
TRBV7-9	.	CASSPRNSYEQYF
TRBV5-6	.	CASRTGQGRLTGANVLTF
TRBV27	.	CASKTGSQPQHF
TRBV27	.	CASTPSGALREQYF
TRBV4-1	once	CASSQRYSAGQGVYEQYF
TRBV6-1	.	CASSEGPIQYF
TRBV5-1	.	CASSEDRGGEKLFF
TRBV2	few	CASTGDNEQFF
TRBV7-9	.	CASSLGASGRSGEQFF
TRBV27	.	CASRGGPEQFF
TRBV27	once	CASRLGGGAGELFF
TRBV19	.	CASSMGSSYNEQFF
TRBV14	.	CASKTGSRLGEQFF
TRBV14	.	CASSPSSTYNEQFF
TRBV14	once	CASSQDGDPGYEQYF
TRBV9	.	CASSIIADSYNEQFF